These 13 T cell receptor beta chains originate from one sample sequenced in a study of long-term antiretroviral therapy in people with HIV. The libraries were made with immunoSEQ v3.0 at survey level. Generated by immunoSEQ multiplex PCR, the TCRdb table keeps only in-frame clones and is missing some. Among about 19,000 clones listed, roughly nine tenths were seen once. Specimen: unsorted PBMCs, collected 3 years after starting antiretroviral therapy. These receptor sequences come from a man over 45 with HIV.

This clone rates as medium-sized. The CDR3: CASSFPGTSGGVDTDTQYF. CDR3 DNA sequence: TGTGCCAGCAGCTTTCCCGGGACTAGCGGGGGGGTGGACACAGATACGCAGTATTTT. This chain joins TRBV5-5 and TRBJ2-3; 16 bases align to TRBD2. Germline loops: CDR1 SGHKS, CDR2 YYEKEE (reference sequence). V lost 2 bases to trimming and J lost 2 bases; unmatched junction nucleotides: 8. The CDR3 is made up of 19 amino acids.

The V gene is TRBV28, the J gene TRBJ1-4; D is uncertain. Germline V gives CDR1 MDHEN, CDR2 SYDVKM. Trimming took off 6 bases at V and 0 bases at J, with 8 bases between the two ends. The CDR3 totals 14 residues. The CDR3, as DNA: TGTGCCAGCAGCCCATTTGCAACTAATGAAAAACTGTTTTTT. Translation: CASSPFATNEKLFF.

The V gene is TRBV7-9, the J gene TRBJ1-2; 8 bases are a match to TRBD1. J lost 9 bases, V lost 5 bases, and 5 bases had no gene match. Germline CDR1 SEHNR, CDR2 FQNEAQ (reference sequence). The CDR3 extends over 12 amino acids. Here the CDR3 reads CASSPGQGSYTF. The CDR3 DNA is TGTGCCAGCAGCCCAGGACAGGGAAGCTACACCTTC.

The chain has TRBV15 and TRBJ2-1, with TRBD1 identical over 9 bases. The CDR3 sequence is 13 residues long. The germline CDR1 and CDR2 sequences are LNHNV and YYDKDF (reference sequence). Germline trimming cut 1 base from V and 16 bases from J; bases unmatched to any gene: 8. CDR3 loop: CATSRGGWDRAFF. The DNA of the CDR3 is TGTGCCACCAGCAGAGGGGGGTGGGACAGGGCATTCTTC. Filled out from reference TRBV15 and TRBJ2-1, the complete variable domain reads DAMVIQNPRYQVTQFGKPVTLSCSQTLNHNVMYWYQQKSSQAPKLLFHYYDKDFNNEADTPDNFQSRRPNTSFCFLDIRSPGLGDTAMYLCATSRGGWDRAFFGPGTRLTVL.

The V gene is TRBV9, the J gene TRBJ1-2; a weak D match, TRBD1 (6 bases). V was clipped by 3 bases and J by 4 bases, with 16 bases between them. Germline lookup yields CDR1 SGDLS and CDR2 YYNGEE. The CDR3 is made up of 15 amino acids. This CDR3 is CASSDRGGLFYGYTF. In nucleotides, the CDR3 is TGTGCCAGCAGCGATCGAGGGGGTTTGTTCTATGGCTACACCTTC.

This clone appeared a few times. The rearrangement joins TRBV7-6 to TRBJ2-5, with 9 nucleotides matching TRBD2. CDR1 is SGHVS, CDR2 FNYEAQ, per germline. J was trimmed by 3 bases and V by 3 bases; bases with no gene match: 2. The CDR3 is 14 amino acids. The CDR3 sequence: CASSFSSGEETQYF. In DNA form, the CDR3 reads TGTGCCAGCAGCTTTTCTAGCGGGGAAGAGACCCAGTACTTC.

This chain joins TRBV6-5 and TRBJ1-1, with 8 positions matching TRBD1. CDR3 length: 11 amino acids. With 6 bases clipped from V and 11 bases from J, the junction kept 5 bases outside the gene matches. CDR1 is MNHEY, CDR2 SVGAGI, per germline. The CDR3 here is CASRYRGAAFF. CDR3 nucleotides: TGTGCCAGCAGGTACAGGGGGGCGGCTTTCTTT.

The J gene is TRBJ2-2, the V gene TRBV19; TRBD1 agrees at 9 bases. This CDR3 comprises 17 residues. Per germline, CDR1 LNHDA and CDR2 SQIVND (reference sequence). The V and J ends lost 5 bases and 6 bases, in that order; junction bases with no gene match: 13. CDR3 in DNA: TGTGCCAGTAGTCTTTATTCCGGGACAGGGACTTCCGGGGAGCTGTTTTTT. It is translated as CASSLYSGTGTSGELFF.

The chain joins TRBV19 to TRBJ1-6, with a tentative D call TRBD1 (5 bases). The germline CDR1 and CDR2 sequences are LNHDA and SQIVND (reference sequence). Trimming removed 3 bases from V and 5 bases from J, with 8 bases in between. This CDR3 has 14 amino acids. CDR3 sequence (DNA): TGTGCCAGTAGTATCGGCAGGGATAATTCACCCCTCCACTTT. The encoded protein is CASSIGRDNSPLHF.

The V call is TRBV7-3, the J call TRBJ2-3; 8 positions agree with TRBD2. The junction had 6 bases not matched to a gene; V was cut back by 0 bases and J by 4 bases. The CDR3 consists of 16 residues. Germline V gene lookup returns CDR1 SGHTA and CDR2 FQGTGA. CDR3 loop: CASSLTGGAPPDTQYF. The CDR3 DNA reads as TGTGCCAGCAGCTTAACCGGGGGGGCCCCCCCAGATACGCAGTATTTT. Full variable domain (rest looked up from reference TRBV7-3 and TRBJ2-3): GAGVSQTPSNKVTEKGKYVELRCDPISGHTALYWYRQSLGQGPEFLIYFQGTGAADDSGLPNDRFFAVRPEGSVSTLKIQRTERGDSAVYLCASSLTGGAPPDTQYFGPGTRLTVL.

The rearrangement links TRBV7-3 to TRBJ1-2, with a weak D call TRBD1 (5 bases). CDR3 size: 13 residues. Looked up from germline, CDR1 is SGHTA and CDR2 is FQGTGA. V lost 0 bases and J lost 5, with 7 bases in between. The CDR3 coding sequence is TGTGCCAGCAGCTTAACGGGGGAGTATGGCTACACCTTC. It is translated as CASSLTGEYGYTF. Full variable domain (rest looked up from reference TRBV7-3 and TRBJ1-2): GAGVSQTPSNKVTEKGKYVELRCDPISGHTALYWYRQSLGQGPEFLIYFQGTGAADDSGLPNDRFFAVRPEGSVSTLKIQRTERGDSAVYLCASSLTGEYGYTFGSGTRLTVV.

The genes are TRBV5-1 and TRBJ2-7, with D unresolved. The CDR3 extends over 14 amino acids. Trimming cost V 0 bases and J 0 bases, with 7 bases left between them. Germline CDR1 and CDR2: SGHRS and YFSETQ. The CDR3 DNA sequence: TGCGCCAGCAGCTTGGAAAGGTTCTCCTACGAGCAGTACTTC. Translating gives CASSLERFSYEQYF. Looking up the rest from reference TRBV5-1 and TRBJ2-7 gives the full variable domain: KAGVTQTPRYLIKTRGQQVTLSCSPISGHRSVSWYQQTPGQGLQFLFEYFSETQRNKGNFPGRFSGRQFSNSRSEMNVSTLELGDSALYLCASSLERFSYEQYFGPGTRLTVT.

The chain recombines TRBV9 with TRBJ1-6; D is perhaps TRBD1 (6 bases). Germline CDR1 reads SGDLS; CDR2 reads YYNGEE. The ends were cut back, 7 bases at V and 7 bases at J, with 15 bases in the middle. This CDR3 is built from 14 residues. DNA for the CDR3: TGTGCCAGCGGATCGGGGGGCGGGAATTCACCCCTCCACTTT. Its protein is CASGSGGGNSPLHF.